These 8 T cell receptor beta chains came from one sample sequenced in a study of blood T cells in healthy people across ages. Sample-barcoded 5' priming and a J-beta primer mix drove a second PCR of about 7 to 12 cycles. Using its own MiXCR run on the 5' RACE reads, TCRdb lists one record per CDR3 protein. Here the sample spans 600,000 to 800,000 distinct CDR3 sequences, under 25% being singletons. The sample consisted of blood. The receptors here all came from a man in his sixties or seventies in good health.

The chain combines TRBV29-1 with TRBJ2-5; 8 positions agree with TRBD2. The J call is doubtful: the DNA matches TRBJ2-7 better. In germline, CDR1 is SQVTM, CDR2 ANQGSEA. This CDR3 comprises 13 residues. The CDR3 nucleotides read TGCAGCGTTGACATTAGCGGGAACCACGAGCAGTACTTC. Its protein product is CSVDISGNHEQYF.

This chain uses TRBV7-9 with TRBJ1-3; D not certain. The CDR3 length is 13 residues. Germline lookup yields CDR1 SEHNR and CDR2 FQNEAQ (reference sequence). V gave up 1 base and J gave up 4 bases, with 5 bases separating them. The CDR3: CASSLGTGNTIYF. The CDR3 bases are TGTGCCAGCAGCTTAGGCACCGGAAACACCATATATTTT.

This clonotype was counted a few times. The chain carries TRBV14 and TRBJ2-1; D is unresolved. V lost 2 bases and J lost 1, with 6 bases in between. The CDR3 covers 14 residues. Germline values: CDR1 SGHDN, CDR2 FVKESK. The CDR3 spells CASSQLISYNEQFF. The DNA for the CDR3 is TGTGCCAGCAGCCAACTGATATCCTACAATGAGCAGTTCTTC. The full variable domain, in which reference TRBV14 and TRBJ2-1 provide the parts outside the CDR3, is EAGVTQFPSHSVIEKGQTVTLRCDPISGHDNLYWYRRVMGKEIKFLLHFVKESKQDESGMPNNRFLAERTGGTYSTLKVQPAELEDSGVYFCASSQLISYNEQFFGPGTRLTVL.

The chain carries TRBV29-1 and TRBJ2-7, with TRBD2 matching over 11 bases. Germline V lookup: CDR1 SQVTM, CDR2 ANQGSEA. The CDR3 has 16 residues. J gave up 4 bases and V 5 bases, and 13 bases lay outside the gene matches. The CDR3 sequence: CSVCGLAGDAGYEQYF. The DNA of the CDR3 is TGCAGCGTTTGCGGACTAGCGGGCGACGCAGGGTACGAGCAGTACTTC.

This chain links TRBV7-9 with TRBJ1-2; a possible D gene is TRBD1 (6 bases). Germline V gives CDR1 SEHNR, CDR2 FQNEAQ (reference sequence). Trimming stripped 2 bases from V and 2 bases from J, with 21 bases between. The CDR3 spans 18 residues. CDR3 DNA: TGTGCCAGCAGCTTAACCTCCCGGGGGCAGGGAAGAAACTATGGCTACACCTTC. It is translated as CASSLTSRGQGRNYGYTF.

The rearrangement joins TRBV29-1 to TRBJ1-2; 7 bases are a match to TRBD1. CDR1 SQVTM and CDR2 ANQGSEA come from the germline V gene. The CDR3 runs to 13 residues. Trimming removed 2 bases from V and 4 bases from J; junction bases left unmatched: 4. CDR3 region: CSVERDSSYGYTF. For the CDR3, the DNA is TGCAGCGTTGAACGGGACAGTAGCTATGGCTACACCTTC.

The chain carries TRBV5-1 and TRBJ2-6, with D maybe TRBD2 (5 bases). The germline gives CDR1 SGHRS, CDR2 YFSETQ. The CDR3 consists of 14 residues. The V gene lost 5 bases and the J gene lost 2 bases, with 8 bases spanning the gap. CDR3 coding DNA: TGCGCCAGCAGTGGGAGTGCTGGGGCCAACGTCCTGACTTTC. Encoded protein: CASSGSAGANVLTF.

This rearrangement joins TRBV3-1 to TRBJ2-1; the match to TRBD2 covers 12 bases. This CDR3 is 17 amino acids long. Germline CDR1 is LGHDT and CDR2 is YNNKEL (reference sequence). V was clipped by 4 bases and J by 10 bases; unmatched bases: 14. The CDR3 DNA follows: TGTGCCAGCAGCCCCGAAGGACTAGCGGGGAAAGTCAGCGAGCAGTTCTTC. Translated: CASSPEGLAGKVSEQFF.